One sample yielded the 13 T cell receptor beta chains listed below, sequenced in a study of shared clonotypes between healthy human individuals. Terminally differentiated effector memory CD45RA+ cells were excluded by CCR7 positive selection of CD45RO-negative cells. Generated by immunoSEQ multiplex PCR, the TCRdb table keeps only in-frame clones and is missing some. Of about 580,000 clones listed, roughly 98% are singletons. Material for sequencing was naive CD8+ T cells sorted from blood. Every receptor here comes from a man under 40 in good health.

The chain has TRBV7-3 and TRBJ2-3, with D perhaps TRBD1 (6 bases). CDR1 SGHTA and CDR2 FQGTGA come from the germline V gene. The CDR3 contains 14 residues. V lost 2 bases and J lost 1, with 7 bases in between. CDR3 nucleotides: TGTGCCAGCAGCTTAGAGGGGGGCACAGATACGCAGTATTTT. Protein sequence: CASSLEGGTDTQYF.

The sample holds one count of this clone. The CDR3 sequence: CASSLDHTQYF. The DNA of the CDR3 is TGTGCCAGCAGCTTAGATCATACGCAGTATTTT. This chain joins TRBV13 and TRBJ2-3; D is undetermined. V lost 1 base, J lost 7 bases, and 3 bases lay in between. The CDR3 length is 11 residues. Germline loops: CDR1 PRHDT, CDR2 FYEKMQ (reference sequence).

This clone has a single count. The rearrangement joins TRBV11-2 to TRBJ2-7; TRBD2 matches at 7 bases. Trimming at V came to 5 bases and at J to 3 bases, leaving 13 bases not matched to a gene. This CDR3 is 16 amino acids long. Germline V CDR1 and CDR2: SGHAT, FQNNGV. CDR3 residues: CASSPTSDSGNYEQYF. The CDR3 DNA reads as TGTGCCAGCAGCCCAACCTCCGACAGCGGGAACTACGAGCAGTACTTC.

The chain is built from TRBV9 and TRBJ1-2; TRBD1 matches 7 bases. V gave up 0 bases and J gave up 8 bases; unmatched junction bases: 7. CDR1 is SGDLS, CDR2 YYNGEE, per germline. CDR3 length equals 14 residues. CDR3 nucleotides: TGTGCCAGCAGCGTAGAGGAGGGGGCAAAGGGCTACACCTTC. Its translation: CASSVEEGAKGYTF.

The CDR3 coding sequence is TGTGCCACGGCCAGGGGGGCGGGGCTCCAAGAGACCCAGTACTTC. It specifies CATARGAGLQETQYF. V is TRBV28 and J is TRBJ2-5; D possibly corresponds to TRBD1 (7 bases). The germline V and J ends were trimmed by 10 bases and 1 base, with 19 bases remaining between them. The CDR3 has 15 amino acids. Germline values: CDR1 MDHEN, CDR2 SYDVKM.

CDR3 residues: CASSSVDRDGSYEQYF. CDR3 nucleotides: TGTGCCAGCAGTTCCGTAGACAGGGATGGTTCCTACGAGCAGTACTTC. This chain uses TRBV27 with TRBJ2-7, with 7 bases matching TRBD1. The CDR3 runs to 16 residues. Losses at the gene ends were 4 bases for V and 1 base for J; bases not matched to a gene: 10. In germline, CDR1 is MNHEY, CDR2 SMNVEV (reference sequence).

The chain joins TRBV11-2 to TRBJ2-1, with D possibly TRBD2 on 7 matching bases. Germline V CDR1 and CDR2: SGHAT, FQNNGV. The CDR3 has 17 amino acids. Deletions cut 2 bases from V and 4 bases from J, with 18 bases between. In nucleotides, the CDR3 is TGTGCCAGCAGCTTACGACCTGGGGGGGGCCCATACAATGAGCAGTTCTTC. This codes for CASSLRPGGGPYNEQFF.

CDR3 region: CASSHSGSVYEQFF. The CDR3 nucleotides are TGTGCCAGCAGCCATAGCGGGAGTGTATATGAGCAGTTCTTC. The rearrangement links TRBV7-9 to TRBJ2-1; 9 bases map to TRBD2. In germline, CDR1 is SEHNR, CDR2 FQNEAQ (reference sequence). The CDR3 is 14 amino acids. V was clipped by 5 bases and J by 8 bases; unmatched bases: 7.

This chain joins TRBV2 and TRBJ1-2; 10 nucleotides line up with TRBD1. Germline lookup yields CDR1 SNHLY and CDR2 FYNNEI. Trimming took 10 bases from V and 5 from J; bases not matched to a gene: 4. CDR3 length: 12 residues. The CDR3 sequence is CATGTGVYGYTF. The CDR3 region has the DNA TGTGCCACCGGGACAGGGGTTTATGGCTACACCTTC.

The CDR3 bases are TGTGCCAGCAGTTTGTGGACAGGGTCGTTGGAGACCCAGTACTTC. It is translated as CASSLWTGSLETQYF. This sequence joins TRBV27 and TRBJ2-5; 8 nucleotides match TRBD1. V lost 3 bases and J lost 5; bases outside the gene matches: 8. The CDR3 runs 15 residues. Germline V gene sequence: CDR1 MNHEY, CDR2 SMNVEV (reference sequence).

The chain is built from TRBV10-1 and TRBJ2-7; 8 positions match TRBD2. Germline V gene sequence: CDR1 WNHNN, CDR2 SYGVQD (reference sequence). This CDR3 is 13 amino acids long. V lost 2 bases, J lost 7 bases, and 4 bases stayed unmatched. This chain's CDR3 is CASSEGLANEQYF. In DNA form, the CDR3 reads TGCGCCAGCAGTGAGGGACTAGCAAATGAGCAGTACTTC.

The CDR3 sequence: CASSLPSNYNEQFF. CDR3 nucleotides: TGTGCCAGCAGCTTACCAAGCAACTACAATGAGCAGTTCTTC. The chain recombines TRBV7-8 with TRBJ2-1; D is unclear. Deletions cut 2 bases from V and 3 bases from J, with 8 bases between. The CDR3 loop spans 14 amino acids. From germline, CDR1 is SGHVS and CDR2 FQNEAQ.

This chain uses TRBV29-1 with TRBJ1-1; perhaps TRBD1 as D (5 bases). CDR1 and CDR2 (germline): SQVTM, ANQGSEA. The CDR3 runs to 12 residues. V was cut by 7 bases and J by 5 bases, with 14 bases left in between. As DNA, the CDR3 is TGCAGCGGGGGACGGGCAAGGACTGAAGCTTTCTTT. Translating it yields CSGGRARTEAFF.